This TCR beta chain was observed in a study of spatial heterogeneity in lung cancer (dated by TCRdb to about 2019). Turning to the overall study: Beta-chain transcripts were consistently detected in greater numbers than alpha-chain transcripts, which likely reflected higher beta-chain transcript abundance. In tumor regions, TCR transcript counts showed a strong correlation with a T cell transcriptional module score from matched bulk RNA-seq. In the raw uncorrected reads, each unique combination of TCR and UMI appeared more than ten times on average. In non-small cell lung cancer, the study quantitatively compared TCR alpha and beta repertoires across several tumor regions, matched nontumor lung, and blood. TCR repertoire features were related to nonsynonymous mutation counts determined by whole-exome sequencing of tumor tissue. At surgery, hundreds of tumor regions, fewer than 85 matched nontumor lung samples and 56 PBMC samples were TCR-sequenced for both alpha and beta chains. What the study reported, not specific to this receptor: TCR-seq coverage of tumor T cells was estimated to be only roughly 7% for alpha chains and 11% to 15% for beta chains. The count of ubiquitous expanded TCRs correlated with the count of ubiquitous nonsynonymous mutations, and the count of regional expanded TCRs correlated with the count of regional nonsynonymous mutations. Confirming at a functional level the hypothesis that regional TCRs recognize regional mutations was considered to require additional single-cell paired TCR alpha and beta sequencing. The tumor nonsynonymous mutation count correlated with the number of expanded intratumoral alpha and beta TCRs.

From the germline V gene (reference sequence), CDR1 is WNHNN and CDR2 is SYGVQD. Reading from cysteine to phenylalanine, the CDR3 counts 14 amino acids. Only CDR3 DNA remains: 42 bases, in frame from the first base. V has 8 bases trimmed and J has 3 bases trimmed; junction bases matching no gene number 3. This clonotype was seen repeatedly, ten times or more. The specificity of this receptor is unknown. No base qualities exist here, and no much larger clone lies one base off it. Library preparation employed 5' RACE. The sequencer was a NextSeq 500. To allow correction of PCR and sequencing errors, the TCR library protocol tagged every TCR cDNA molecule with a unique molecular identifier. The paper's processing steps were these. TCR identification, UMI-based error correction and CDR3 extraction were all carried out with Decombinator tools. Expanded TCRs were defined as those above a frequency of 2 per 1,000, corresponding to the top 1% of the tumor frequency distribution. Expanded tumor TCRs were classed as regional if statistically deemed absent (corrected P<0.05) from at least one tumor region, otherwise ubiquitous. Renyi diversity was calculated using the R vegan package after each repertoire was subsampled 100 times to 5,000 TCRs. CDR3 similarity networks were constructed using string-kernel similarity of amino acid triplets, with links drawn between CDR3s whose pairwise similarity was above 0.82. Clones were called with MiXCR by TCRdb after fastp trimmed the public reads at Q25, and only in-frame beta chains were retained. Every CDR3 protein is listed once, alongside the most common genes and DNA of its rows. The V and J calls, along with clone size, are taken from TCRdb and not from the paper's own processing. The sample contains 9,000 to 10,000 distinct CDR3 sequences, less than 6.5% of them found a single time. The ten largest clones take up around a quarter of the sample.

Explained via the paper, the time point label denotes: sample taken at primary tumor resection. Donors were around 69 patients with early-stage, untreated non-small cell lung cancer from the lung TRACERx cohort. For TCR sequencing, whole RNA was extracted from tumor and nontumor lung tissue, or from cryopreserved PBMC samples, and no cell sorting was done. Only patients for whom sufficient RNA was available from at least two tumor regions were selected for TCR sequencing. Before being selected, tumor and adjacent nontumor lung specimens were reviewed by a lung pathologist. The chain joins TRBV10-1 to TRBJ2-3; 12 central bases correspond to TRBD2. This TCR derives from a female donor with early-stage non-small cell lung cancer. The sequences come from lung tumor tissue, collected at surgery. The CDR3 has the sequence CASAGLAGTDTQYF. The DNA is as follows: TGCGCCAGCGCCGGACTAGCGGGGACAGATACGCAGTATTTT.